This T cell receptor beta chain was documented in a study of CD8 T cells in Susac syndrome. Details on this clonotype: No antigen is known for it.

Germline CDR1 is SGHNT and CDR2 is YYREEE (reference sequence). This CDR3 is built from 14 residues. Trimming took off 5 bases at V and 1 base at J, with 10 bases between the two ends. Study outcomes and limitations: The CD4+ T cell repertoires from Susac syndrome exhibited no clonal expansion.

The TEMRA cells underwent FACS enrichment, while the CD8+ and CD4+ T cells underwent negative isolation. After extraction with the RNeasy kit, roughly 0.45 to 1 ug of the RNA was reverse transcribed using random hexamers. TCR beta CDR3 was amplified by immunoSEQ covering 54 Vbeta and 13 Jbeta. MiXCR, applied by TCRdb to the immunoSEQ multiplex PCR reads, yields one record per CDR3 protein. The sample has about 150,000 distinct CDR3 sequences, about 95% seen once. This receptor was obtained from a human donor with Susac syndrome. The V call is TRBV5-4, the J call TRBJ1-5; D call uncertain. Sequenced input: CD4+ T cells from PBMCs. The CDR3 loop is CASRSWGSNQPQHF. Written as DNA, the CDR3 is TGTGCCAGCAGGTCTTGGGGAAGCAATCAGCCCCAGCATTTT.